These 31 T cell receptor beta chains were all obtained from the same sample, sequenced in a study of identical twins. TCRdb re-analysed the 5' RACE reads in MiXCR, keeping a single row per CDR3 protein. The profile shows approximately 630,000 distinct CDR3 sequences, under 8.5% of them singletons. These sequences were also reported in another study, on yellow fever vaccine responses in identical twins.

Sequencing used PBMCs. The source is a woman aged 18-35 years in good health.

This clonotype has at least ten counts. The chain has TRBV20-1 and TRBJ2-2; D is unclear. V was clipped by 6 bases and J by 0 bases, with 8 bases between them. The CDR3 is made up of 13 amino acids. Germline V gives CDR1 DFQATT, CDR2 SNEGSKA (reference sequence). CDR3 sequence (DNA): TGCAGTGCAGGGCCTCCGAACACCGGGGAGCTGTTTTTT. This translates into CSAGPPNTGELFF.

This clonotype turned up a few times. The chain is built from TRBV7-9 and TRBJ2-4; D is possibly TRBD2 (5 bases). There are 16 residues in the CDR3. Trimming took 5 bases from V and 7 from J, leaving 21 bases between them. Germline CDR1 reads SEHNR; CDR2 reads FQNEAQ (reference sequence). The CDR3 sequence is CASSHNRMAGYNIQYF. The CDR3 bases are TGTGCCAGCAGCCACAACCGTATGGCGGGTTATAACATTCAGTACTTC.

A note on this clonotype: It may be a read error: a sequence one base away is much more abundant. In this CDR3 the conserved last residue, phenylalanine or tryptophan, is missing, so a read error is likely. This chain connects TRBV12-3 or TRBV12-4 to TRBJ2-3, with TRBD2 matching 14 bases. The CDR3 totals 16 residues. Trimming cost V 7 bases and J 4 bases; bases outside gene matches: 7. CDR3 amino acids: CASTETSGRVADTQYL. CDR3 nucleotides: TGTGCCAGCACCGAGACTAGCGGGAGGGTAGCAGATACGCAGTATTTA.

In its sample, this clonotype was seen a few times. J is TRBJ2-5 and V is TRBV9; TRBD2 aligns across 7 bases. Germline trimming cut 0 bases from V and 5 bases from J; bases unmatched to any gene: 4. The CDR3 has 14 residues. Germline V CDR1 and CDR2: SGDLS, YYNGEE. The CDR3 reads CASSVGAGRETQYF. The CDR3 DNA follows: TGTGCCAGCAGCGTAGGGGCCGGGAGGGAGACCCAGTACTTC.

The table lists this clonotype with many counts. The chain links TRBV15 to TRBJ2-3; no clear D. This CDR3 region has 17 residues. V was pared by 1 base and J by 0 bases, with 14 bases between. The germline V gene encodes CDR1 LNHNV and CDR2 YYDKDF (reference sequence). The CDR3 is CATSRARLAASTDTQYF. The CDR3 DNA reads as TGTGCCACCAGCAGAGCGAGGTTAGCCGCTAGCACAGATACGCAGTATTTT.

This clonotype turned up a few times. V gene TRBV29-1 combines with J gene TRBJ2-1, with TRBD2 matching over 7 bases. The CDR3 has 16 residues. CDR1 is SQVTM, CDR2 ANQGSEA, per germline. The J segment lost 5 bases and the V segment lost 3 bases, leaving 13 bases of the junction unmatched. The chain's CDR3 is CSVESLRVAGDNEQFF. As DNA, the CDR3 is TGCAGCGTTGAGAGCCTAAGGGTAGCGGGCGACAATGAGCAGTTCTTC.

The chain has TRBV24-1 and TRBJ1-2, with TRBD1 identical over 7 bases. CDR3 length: 15 amino acids. Germline CDR1 and CDR2: KGHDR and SFDVKD. The trim removed 4 bases at V and 11 bases at J, leaving 15 bases unmatched. The CDR3 loop reads CATSDYRGAFIGYTF. For the CDR3, the DNA is TGTGCCACCAGTGACTACAGGGGCGCCTTTATTGGGTACACCTTC.

A few counts support this clonotype. J is TRBJ2-6 and V is TRBV10-3; 7 positions match TRBD1. CDR3 size: 17 residues. V gave up 3 bases and J gave up 0 bases; unmatched junction bases: 5. Germline V gives CDR1 ENHRY, CDR2 SYGVKD. The CDR3 spells CAISERTGYSGANVLTF. As DNA, the CDR3 is TGTGCCATCAGTGAAAGGACAGGATACTCTGGGGCCAACGTCCTGACTTTC.

There are a few counts of this clonotype. V and J are TRBV5-5 and TRBJ2-1; 8 nucleotides line up with TRBD2. The germline CDR1 and CDR2 sequences are SGHKS and YYEKEE (reference sequence). There are 15 residues in the CDR3. V trimming: 4 bases; J trimming: 6 bases; junction bases outside the gene matches: 9. The CDR3 spells CASSHGGALSNEQFF. DNA of the CDR3: TGTGCCAGCAGCCACGGGGGGGCCCTCTCCAATGAGCAGTTCTTC.

This clonotype has a handful of counts. The chain couples TRBV20-1 to TRBJ2-4, with D perhaps assigned TRBD1 or TRBD2 (5 bases each). This CDR3 is 15 amino acids long. V dropped 1 base and J dropped 7 bases, with 17 bases sitting between them. Germline values: CDR1 DFQATT, CDR2 SNEGSKA (reference sequence). The CDR3 nucleotides are TGCAGTGCTAGAGCCGCGGATATCGGGGACAACATTCAGTACTTC. Encoded protein: CSARAADIGDNIQYF.

The CDR3 DNA follows: TGTGCCATCAGTGGGAGGACTAGCGGGAGTACGGAGACCCAGTACTTC. Its protein is CAISGRTSGSTETQYF. The rearrangement links TRBV10-3 to TRBJ2-5; 13 nucleotides line up with TRBD2. After removal of 4 bases from V and 5 bases from J, the junction contained 7 bases not matched to a gene. CDR3 length equals 16 residues. The germline V gene has CDR1 ENHRY and CDR2 SYGVKD.

In its sample, this clonotype was seen a few times. This rearrangement joins TRBV29-1 to TRBJ2-3; D is ambiguous. Trimming shortened V by 7 bases and J by 5 bases, and 7 bases separated the two germline ends. Germline V gives CDR1 SQVTM, CDR2 ANQGSEA. The CDR3 is 10 residues long. The CDR3 nucleotides are TGCAGCGCGGCGAAAGATACGCAGTATTTT. Encoded protein: CSAAKDTQYF.

Only a few counts were recorded for this clonotype. The chain couples TRBV2 to TRBJ2-1; D is tentatively TRBD1 or TRBD2 (6 bases each). V was shortened by 4 bases and J by 8 bases, with 12 bases between the two germline ends. CDR1 is SNHLY, CDR2 FYNNEI, per germline. This CDR3 is built from 13 residues. The CDR3 nucleotides are TGTGCCAGCAGTGGGGGGCGCGGGGATGAGCAGTTCTTC. Translating gives CASSGGRGDEQFF.

The genes are TRBV19 and TRBJ1-1, with a tentative D call TRBD1 (6 bases). The V and J ends lost 5 bases and 2 bases respectively, with 12 bases between them. CDR1 and CDR2 (germline): LNHDA, SQIVND (reference sequence). The CDR3 sequence is 14 residues long. CDR3 residues: CASSETGTNTEAFF. CDR3 nucleotide sequence: TGTGCCAGTAGTGAGACAGGAACCAACACTGAAGCTTTCTTT.

In its sample, this clonotype was seen a few times. The chain uses TRBV28 and TRBJ1-6, with TRBD1 as a possible D gene (6 bases). Trimming stripped 2 bases from V and 6 bases from J, with 17 bases between. Germline V gene lookup returns CDR1 MDHEN and CDR2 SYDVKM. This CDR3 is 17 amino acids long. The CDR3 protein is CASSLTLGAGANSPLHF. In DNA, the CDR3 is TGTGCCAGCAGTTTAACCCTTGGGGCAGGGGCTAATTCACCCCTCCACTTT.

This clonotype was counted many times. The rearrangement uses TRBV6-1 and TRBJ2-5; no reliable D call. This CDR3 is built from 15 residues. V dropped 0 bases and J dropped 1 base, with 9 bases sitting between them. In germline, CDR1 is MNHNS, CDR2 SASEGT. DNA for the CDR3: TGTGCCAGCAGTGAAGCGGGGATGGTCCAAGAGACCCAGTACTTC. It encodes CASSEAGMVQETQYF.

This clonotype was seen a handful of times. The rearrangement links TRBV7-6 to TRBJ2-1; 10 nucleotides match TRBD1. Germline trimming cut 0 bases from V and 10 bases from J; bases unmatched to any gene: 6. The CDR3 is made up of 15 amino acids. CDR1 and CDR2 from the germline V gene are SGHVS and FNYEAQ. Here the CDR3 DNA reads TGTGCCAGCAGCTTAGCGGGACAGGGGCGAGTCGAGCAGTTCTTC. Protein product: CASSLAGQGRVEQFF.

The chain carries TRBV11-2 and TRBJ2-2; possibly TRBD1 or TRBD2 for D (5 bases each). Per germline, CDR1 SGHAT and CDR2 FQNNGV. CDR3 length: 18 amino acids. Trimming cost V 5 bases and J 0 bases, with 19 bases left between them. The CDR3 is CASSPRGRARSNTGELFF. As DNA, the CDR3 is TGTGCCAGCAGCCCTCGGGGCAGGGCCAGGTCGAACACCGGGGAGCTGTTTTTT.

This clonotype has only a few counts. This CDR3 is CASTMVQNTIYF. The DNA for the CDR3 is TGTGCCAGCACCATGGTGCAAAACACCATATATTTT. The chain carries TRBV12-3 or TRBV12-4 and TRBJ1-3; no definite D call. The CDR3 is 12 amino acids. Trimming stripped 7 bases from V and 6 bases from J, with 10 bases between.

As to this clonotype: A much larger clone lies one base from this, so it may be a read error. Without the conserved terminal phenylalanine or tryptophan, this CDR3 likely stems from a read error. The genes are TRBV28 and TRBJ2-7; 13 nucleotides match TRBD2. This CDR3 is 15 amino acids long. CDR1 MDHEN and CDR2 SYDVKM come from the germline V gene. The ends lost 7 bases at V and 7 bases at J; junction bases unmatched: 10. CDR3 protein: CASNQPGLAGQEQYA. For the CDR3, the DNA is TGTGCCAGCAACCAACCGGGACTAGCGGGGCAAGAGCAGTACGCC.

The chain's CDR3 is CSSRGTMGGGASNEQFF. As DNA, the CDR3 is TGCAGCTCCAGGGGAACGATGGGCGGGGGGGCGTCCAATGAGCAGTTCTTC. The V and J genes are TRBV20-1 and TRBJ2-1; 9 nucleotides match TRBD2. The CDR3 length is 17 residues. From germline, CDR1 is DFQATT and CDR2 SNEGSKA (reference sequence).

This clonotype was seen a handful of times. CDR3 sequence reads: CASRLTVNNQPQHF. DNA for the CDR3: TGTGCCAGCAGACTTACAGTCAACAATCAGCCCCAGCATTTT. This chain uses TRBV27 with TRBJ1-5; no definite D call. This CDR3 contains 14 residues. V was clipped by 6 bases and J by 3 bases, with 12 bases between them. Germline CDR1 reads MNHEY; CDR2 reads SMNVEV (reference sequence).

The chain links TRBV27 to TRBJ2-1, with D perhaps given as TRBD1 or TRBD2 (6 bases each). Trimming took 5 bases from V and 8 from J, leaving 22 bases between them. Germline lookup yields CDR1 MNHEY and CDR2 SMNVEV (reference sequence). This CDR3 contains 16 residues. The CDR3 reads CASSPSRGGPAYEQFF. DNA of the CDR3: TGTGCCAGCAGTCCGTCTCGAGGGGGGCCTGCGTATGAGCAGTTCTTC.

This clonotype was recorded a few times. The chain couples TRBV5-1 to TRBJ1-1; D call uncertain. This CDR3 spans 14 amino acids. The germline gives CDR1 SGHRS, CDR2 YFSETQ. The V gene lost 1 base and the J gene lost 4 bases, with 11 bases spanning the gap. The CDR3 loop reads CASSLWVTGTEAFF. CDR3 nucleotide sequence: TGCGCCAGCAGCTTGTGGGTTACGGGCACTGAAGCTTTCTTT. The variable domain in full, with the rest retrieved from reference TRBV5-1 and TRBJ1-1, is KAGVTQTPRYLIKTRGQQVTLSCSPISGHRSVSWYQQTPGQGLQFLFEYFSETQRNKGNFPGRFSGRQFSNSRSEMNVSTLELGDSALYLCASSLWVTGTEAFFGQGTRLTVV.

This clonotype has just a few counts. The chain's CDR3 is CASSLLGFNTEAFF. CDR3 bases: TGTGCCAGCAGCTTGTTGGGCTTCAACACTGAAGCTTTCTTT. This chain joins TRBV7-3 and TRBJ1-1; D is uncertain. CDR1 is SGHTA and CDR2 is FQGTGA in the germline V gene. The CDR3 contains 14 residues. V lost 3 bases, J lost 2 bases, and 10 bases lay in between. Full variable domain (outside the CDR3, taken from reference TRBV7-3 and TRBJ1-1): GAGVSQTPSNKVTEKGKYVELRCDPISGHTALYWYRQSLGQGPEFLIYFQGTGAADDSGLPNDRFFAVRPEGSVSTLKIQRTERGDSAVYLCASSLLGFNTEAFFGQGTRLTVV.

This clonotype was found a few times. J is TRBJ2-7 and V is TRBV28; TRBD1 might be the D (6 bases). Trimming took off 7 bases at V and 3 bases at J, with 19 bases between the two ends. The CDR3 totals 15 residues. Germline assignment: CDR1 MDHEN and CDR2 SYDVKM. The CDR3 protein is CASNSPGQPHYEQYV. In nucleotides, the CDR3 is TGTGCCAGCAATTCCCCGGGACAACCTCACTACGAGCAGTACGTC.

This clonotype was seen a few times. This chain links TRBV3-1 with TRBJ2-3, with D tentatively TRBD1 (5 bases). Germline V CDR1 and CDR2: LGHDT, YNNKEL (reference sequence). This CDR3 comprises 15 residues. Trimming took 1 base from V and 8 from J, leaving 16 bases between them. The CDR3 spells CASSQGVAERGTQYF. The DNA for the CDR3 is TGTGCCAGCAGCCAAGGGGTCGCAGAAAGGGGTACGCAGTATTTT.

This sequence joins TRBV6-1 and TRBJ2-1; the D is unclear. This CDR3 is 15 amino acids long. Germline values: CDR1 MNHNS, CDR2 SASEGT. Trimming left V 3 bases short and J 0 bases short, with 9 bases between. The CDR3: CASSDDGSSYNEQFF. CDR3 DNA: TGTGCCAGCAGTGATGACGGTAGCTCCTACAATGAGCAGTTCTTC.

This clonotype was counted between two and nine times. V usage is TRBV7-3 and J usage is TRBJ2-6; tentative D call: TRBD2 (6 bases). CDR3 size: 18 residues. Germline CDR1 SGHTA, CDR2 FQGTGA. The V end lost 6 bases, the J end lost 2 bases, and 20 bases lay between the germline ends. CDR3 DNA sequence: TGTGCCAGCAGTCTTAGCGGTCCTCCTCTTACTGGGGCCAACGTCCTGACTTTC. Amino acid sequence: CASSLSGPPLTGANVLTF.

This rearrangement joins TRBV5-1 to TRBJ2-3; weak D call: TRBD2 (7 bases). CDR3 length: 16 amino acids. V shed 0 bases and J shed 2 bases, with 13 bases lying between them. Germline V CDR1 and CDR2: SGHRS, YFSETQ. The CDR3 loop reads CASSLGAGAPTDTQYF. The CDR3 DNA reads as TGCGCCAGCAGCTTGGGGGCGGGGGCACCCACAGATACGCAGTATTTT.

This clonotype showed up many times. The genes are TRBV4-1 and TRBJ1-3; D is unclear. CDR1 and CDR2 from the germline V gene are MGHRA and YSYEKL. This CDR3 has 15 residues. Trimming cost V 1 base and J 0 bases, with 7 bases left between them. As DNA, the CDR3 is TGCGCCAGCAGCCAAGGAGGGTTCTCTGGAAACACCATATATTTT. This codes for CASSQGGFSGNTIYF.